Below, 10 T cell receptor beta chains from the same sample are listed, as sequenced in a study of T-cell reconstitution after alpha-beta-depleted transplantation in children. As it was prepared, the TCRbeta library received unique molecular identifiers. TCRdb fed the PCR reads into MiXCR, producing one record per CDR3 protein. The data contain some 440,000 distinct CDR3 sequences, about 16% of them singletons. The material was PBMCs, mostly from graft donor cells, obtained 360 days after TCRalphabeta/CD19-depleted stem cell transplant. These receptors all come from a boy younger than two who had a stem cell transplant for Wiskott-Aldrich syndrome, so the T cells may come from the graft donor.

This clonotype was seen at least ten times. The CDR3 sequence is CSAGLAGTDTQYF. CDR3 bases: TGCAGCGCCGGACTAGCGGGGACAGATACGCAGTATTTT. V and J are TRBV29-1 and TRBJ2-3; 12 bases match TRBD2. V dropped 7 bases and J dropped 3; count of bases not matched to a gene: 2. The CDR3 is made up of 13 amino acids. Germline V gene data show CDR1 as SQVTM and CDR2 as ANQGSEA.

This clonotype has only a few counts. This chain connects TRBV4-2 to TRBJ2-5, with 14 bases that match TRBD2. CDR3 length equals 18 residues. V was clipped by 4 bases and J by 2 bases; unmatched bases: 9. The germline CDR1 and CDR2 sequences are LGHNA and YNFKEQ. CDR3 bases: TGTGCCAGCAGCCCTCGACTAGCGGGGGGGCTGAGTCAAGAGACCCAGTACTTC. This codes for CASSPRLAGGLSQETQYF.

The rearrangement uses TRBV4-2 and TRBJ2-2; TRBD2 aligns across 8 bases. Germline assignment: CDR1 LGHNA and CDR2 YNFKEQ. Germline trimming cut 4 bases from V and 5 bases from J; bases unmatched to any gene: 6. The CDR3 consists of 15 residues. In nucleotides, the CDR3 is TGTGCCAGCAGCCCCAGGGGCGGGGGGACCGGGGAGCTGTTTTTT. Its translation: CASSPRGGGTGELFF.

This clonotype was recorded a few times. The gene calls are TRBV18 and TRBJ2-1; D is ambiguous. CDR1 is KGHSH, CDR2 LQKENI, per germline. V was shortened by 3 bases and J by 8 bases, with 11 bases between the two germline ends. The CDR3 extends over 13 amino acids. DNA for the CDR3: TGTGCCAGCTCACCCCAGCATCGCGATGAGCAGTTCTTC. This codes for CASSPQHRDEQFF.

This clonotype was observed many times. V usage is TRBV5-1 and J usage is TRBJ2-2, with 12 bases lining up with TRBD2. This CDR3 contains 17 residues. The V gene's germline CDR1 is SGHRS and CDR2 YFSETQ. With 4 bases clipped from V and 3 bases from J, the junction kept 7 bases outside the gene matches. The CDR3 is CASSPSSGGVDTGELFF. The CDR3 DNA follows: TGCGCCAGCAGCCCCTCTAGCGGGGGGGTCGACACCGGGGAGCTGTTTTTT.

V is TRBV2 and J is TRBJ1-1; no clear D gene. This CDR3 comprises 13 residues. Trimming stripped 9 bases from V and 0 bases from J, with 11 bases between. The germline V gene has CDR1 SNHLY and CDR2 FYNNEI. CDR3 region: CASNSEVNTEAFF. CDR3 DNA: TGTGCCAGTAATTCTGAGGTGAACACTGAAGCTTTCTTT.

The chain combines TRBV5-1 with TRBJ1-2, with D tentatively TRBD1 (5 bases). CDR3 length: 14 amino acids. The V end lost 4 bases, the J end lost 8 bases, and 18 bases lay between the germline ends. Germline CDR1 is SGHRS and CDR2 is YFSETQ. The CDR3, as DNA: TGCGCCAGCAGCGAGGGAGGCCGTACAGGCGGCTACACCTTC. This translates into CASSEGGRTGGYTF.

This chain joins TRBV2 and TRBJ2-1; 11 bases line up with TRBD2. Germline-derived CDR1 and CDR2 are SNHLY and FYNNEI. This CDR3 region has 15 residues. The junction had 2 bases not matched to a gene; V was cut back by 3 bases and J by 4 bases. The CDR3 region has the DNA TGTGCCAGCAGTGATGGGACTAGCGGTTACAATGAGCAGTTCTTC. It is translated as CASSDGTSGYNEQFF.

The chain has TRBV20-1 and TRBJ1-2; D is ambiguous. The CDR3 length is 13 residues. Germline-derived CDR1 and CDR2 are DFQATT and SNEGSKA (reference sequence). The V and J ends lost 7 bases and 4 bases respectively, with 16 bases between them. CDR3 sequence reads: CSVNVPGIYGYTF. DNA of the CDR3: TGCAGTGTCAACGTGCCCGGGATCTATGGCTACACCTTC.

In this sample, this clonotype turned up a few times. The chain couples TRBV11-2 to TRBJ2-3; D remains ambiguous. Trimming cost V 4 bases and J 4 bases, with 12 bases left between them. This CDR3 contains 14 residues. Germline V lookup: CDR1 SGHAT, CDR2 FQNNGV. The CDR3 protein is CASSSYWVADTQYF. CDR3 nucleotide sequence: TGTGCCAGCAGCTCATACTGGGTGGCAGATACGCAGTATTTT. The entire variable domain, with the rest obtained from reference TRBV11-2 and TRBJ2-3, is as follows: EAGVAQSPRYKIIEKRQSVAFWCNPISGHATLYWYQQILGQGPKLLIQFQNNGVVDDSQLPKDRFSAERLKGVDSTLKIQPAKLEDSAVYLCASSSYWVADTQYFGPGTRLTVL.